This T cell receptor beta chain was identified in a study of blood T cell repertoires in COVID-19. About the study: There were acute and convalescent COVID-19 samples, and they came from the United States, Italy and Spain. The cDNA or gDNA used as material had been derived from T cells, B-cell-depleted T cells, or PBMCs.

This CDR3 has 15 residues. The germline V gene has CDR1 SNHLY and CDR2 FYNNEI. V dropped 5 bases and J dropped 8; count of bases not matched to a gene: 9. Study processing details: From reference gene primer amplification, estimates of nucleated cell counts were derived. Generated by immunoSEQ multiplex PCR, the TCRdb table keeps only in-frame clones and is missing some. V and J calls and clone size are those listed in that table; D and trimming were worked out from the DNA. The repertoire includes about 56,000 clones, more than 80% of them detected once, and more than 15% sits in the top ten. The chain combines TRBV2 with TRBJ2-1; 10 positions match TRBD2. Sequencing was carried out using peripheral blood. The TCR comes from a human donor in a cohort sampled during active COVID-19. The CDR3 nucleotides are TGTGCCAGCAGTCAGGGACTAGCGCGACTCGATGAGCAGTTCTTC. Protein sequence: CASSQGLARLDEQFF.